This paragraph covers one TCR beta chain sequence. Sorted subsets were amplified in replicate PCRs using about 200 ng DNA, around 30,000 T cell genomes. Only in-frame clones appear in the TCRdb table, and some are missing; sequencing was by immunoSEQ multiplex PCR. The sample includes about 1 million clones, under 80% of them seen just once. The source of the sample is a study of shared clonotypes between healthy human individuals. Study in general: CD4 naive and memory got three plates each, CD8 naive two, CD8 memory one.

Germline V gives CDR1 WNHNN, CDR2 SYGVQD (reference sequence). The CDR3 totals 13 residues. V shed 5 bases and J shed 4 bases, with 9 bases lying between them. The sequence was collected from a man between 18 and 29 years old in good health. Sequencing input: memory CD4+ T cells sorted from blood. Subset meaning: CD45RA-negative fraction. The J gene is TRBJ1-5, the V gene TRBV10-1; unclear D gene. The CDR3 reads CASSPGSNQPQHF. The CDR3 DNA reads TGCGCCAGCAGTCCGGGTAGTAATCAGCCCCAGCATTTT.